One T cell receptor beta chain is described in this entry. Its antigen is as yet unknown. The sample is drawn from a study of human T cells and chemical hapten exposure. Study in general: Patients, predominantly female, presented with alopecia areata, totalis or universalis. Whole-study results and caveats: With DPC sensitization, TCRs exceeding 1 in 1000 frequency showed no change. A positive correlation with patch test score was shown by PT1 expanded TCR counts.

One entry per CDR3 protein, called by TCRdb with MiXCR from the RACE reads. Of 120,000 or so distinct CDR3 sequences detected, about 13% appear once; the ten largest clones hold roughly 3.1%. Time point here: pre-sensitization, week 0. Treatment described: therapeutic diphenylcyclopropenone sensitization with weekly scalp DPC. V dropped 5 bases and J dropped 2 bases, with 9 bases sitting between them. The CDR3 is 14 residues long. Source: whole blood, taken in connection with sensitization to the hapten diphenylcyclopropenone (DPC). This TCR derives from a woman under 30 with alopecia areata. Some clones in this sample may be carry-over from other donors' samples. The chain is built from TRBV12-3 or TRBV12-4 and TRBJ2-2, with D perhaps matching TRBD2 (6 bases). DNA for the CDR3: TGTGCCAGCAGTATGGGACTCAACACCGGGGAGCTGTTTTTT. It is translated as CASSMGLNTGELFF.